This T cell receptor (beta chain) was sequenced during a study of blood T cells in healthy people across ages (dated by TCRdb to 2014 to 2015). Regarding the study in general: Template switching captured roughly one uniquely barcoded TCR beta cDNA molecule per two T cells in model experiments. To avoid experimental bias, donors of different ages were spread randomly across the sequencing lanes. The study measured age-related changes in TCR beta repertoire diversity using deep sequencing normalized with unique cDNA molecular identifiers. Four age groups were formed from the donors: young (average 16 years), middle-aged (approximately 39), aged (62) and long-lived (around 82). Two additional independent replicas of 1 million unique cDNA reads from the same blood draw were analyzed for two donors (one aged 18 to 30 and one aged 80 or older). Broader findings and caveats from the paper: Estimates of total diversity from one million sequenced T cells were regarded as lower bounds and underestimates. Compared with the aged group, the long-lived group had more naive CD4+ T cells, fewer expanded clones and increased TCR diversity, suggesting age selection. Because donor CMV infection status was unknown, age-related changes in expanded clonotypes were potentially confounded. The percentage of naive T cells measured by flow cytometry correlated strongly with observed TCR beta diversity. Bulk unsorted PBMC profiling prevented conclusive comparison of naive and antigen-experienced compartments. Observed TCR beta diversity per million T cells fell roughly linearly with age, and a significant reduction was already apparent by age roughly 41.

Systemically healthy Caucasian individuals from Russia, some 36 in total and aged about 6 to 95 years, were included as donors. Each donor gave around 9 milliliters of peripheral blood, collected into EDTA-treated Vacutainer tubes. Ficoll-Paque density-gradient centrifugation was used to isolate PBMCs, with at least 6.5 million obtained per sample. Trizol reagent was used to extract total RNA from the PBMCs, yielding at least 6 micrograms per sample. For every donor, an aliquot of PBMCs went through flow cytometry to measure the percentages of naive CD45RAhigh/CD27high T cells. As for this clonotype: Its antigen is still unknown. No clone much larger than this one lies a single base away; base qualities are absent.

Library preparation employed 5' RACE. Sequencing used an Illumina HiSeq 2500. The second PCR ran for about 6 to 12 cycles and used a J-beta primer mix along with a sample-barcoded 5' primer. A template-switch 5' adaptor carrying 12 random nucleotides introduced a unique molecular identifier onto each TCR beta cDNA molecule. Each sample yielded at least 3 million CDR3-containing paired-end reads. The Mint cDNA synthesis kit, primed by a TRBC-specific oligonucleotide, was used to synthesize first-strand cDNA from all RNA. Following uracil-DNA glycosylase treatment, all cDNA underwent a first 18-cycle PCR with the universal primers M1SS and BC2_uni_R. Per the source publication's procedure: Each sample was normalized by randomly selecting 1 million high-quality reads, each carrying a distinct molecular identifier. Reads with shared molecular identifiers were discarded instead of being binned into consensus sequences. MiTCR, set to a Q25 quality threshold and the strictest error-elimination algorithm, was used for CDR3 identification, clonotype clustering and error correction. A nonparametric unseen species model with Euler transformation was used to estimate a lower bound on total TCR beta diversity. TCRdb trimmed public reads at Q25 via fastp, called clones via MiXCR and kept in-frame beta chains. Every entry covers one CDR3 protein and lists the most common genes and DNA from its rows. The authors' filters were not applied to this entry. In this sample the table shows about 1,400,000 distinct CDR3 sequences, 55% to 75% of which occur a single time. The ten largest clones take up 6.5% to 8.5% of the sample.

CDR1 and CDR2 are drawn from the germline V gene (reference sequence): DFQATT, SNEGSKA. Compared with germline, V lacks 3 bases and J lacks 3 bases; bases without a gene match: 4. The CDR3 goes from the cysteine to the phenylalanine over 16 residues. Only CDR3 DNA is held: 48 bases, read in frame from base 1. This receptor was obtained from a man in his late teens or twenties in good health. In this chain, TRBV20-1 is recombined with TRBJ2-1, and TRBD2 aligns with 14 junction nucleotides. Input material: blood. The DNA sequence is given as TGCAGTGCTAGGGCAGGGACTAGCGGGAGCTACAATGAGCAGTTCTTC. Its product reads: CSARAGTSGSYNEQFF.